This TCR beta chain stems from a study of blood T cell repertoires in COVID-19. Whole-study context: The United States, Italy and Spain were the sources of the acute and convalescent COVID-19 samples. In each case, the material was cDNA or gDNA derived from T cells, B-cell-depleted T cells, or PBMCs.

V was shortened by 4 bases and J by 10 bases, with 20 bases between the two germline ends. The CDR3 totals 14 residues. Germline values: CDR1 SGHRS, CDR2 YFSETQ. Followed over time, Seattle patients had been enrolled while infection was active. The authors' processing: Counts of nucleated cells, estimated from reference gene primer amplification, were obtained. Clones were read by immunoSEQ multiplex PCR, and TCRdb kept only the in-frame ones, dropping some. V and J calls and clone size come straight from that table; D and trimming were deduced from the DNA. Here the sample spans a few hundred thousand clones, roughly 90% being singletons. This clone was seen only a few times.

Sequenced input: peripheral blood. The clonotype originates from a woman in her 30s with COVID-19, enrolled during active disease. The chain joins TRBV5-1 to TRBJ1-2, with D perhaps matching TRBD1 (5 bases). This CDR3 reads CASSPQTTESAYTF. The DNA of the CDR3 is TGCGCCAGCAGCCCCCAAACGACAGAGAGTGCCTACACCTTC.